This TCR beta chain originates from a study of Ad26.COV2.S vaccination and SARS-CoV-2 variants. Study at large: Doses of Ad26.COV2.S were injected into muscle once or twice, 56 days apart.

The length of the CDR3 is 13 residues. Trimming removed 6 bases at V and 7 bases at J, with 16 bases between. The assay was immunoSEQ multiplex PCR, and TCRdb's table has in-frame clones only and misses some. This sample has some 240,000 clones; around 88% occur once, and the top ten carry approximately 3%. Treatment denoted: roughly 19 received Ad26.COV2.S at low or high dose, single or two shots; roughly five received placebo; per-sample allocation not given. Samples analyzed were those drawn on day 63 after the first vaccine or placebo injection. Source: peripheral blood, taken in a trial of Ad26.COV2.S vaccine versus placebo. The rearrangement links TRBV12-3 or TRBV12-4 to TRBJ2-7, with a possible D match to TRBD1 (6 bases). This clonotype originated in a person between 18 and 59 years old who received the Ad26.COV2.S COVID-19 vaccine or a placebo. CDR3 sequence (DNA): TGTGCCAGCAGCCTAACTCAGGGGCTGGAGCAGTACGTC. This codes for CASSLTQGLEQYV.